Following are 31 T cell receptor beta chains from one sample sequenced in a study of T cell responses to AZD1222 COVID-19 vaccine. The table came from immunoSEQ multiplex PCR; TCRdb's copy has only in-frame clones and leaves some out. The repertoire holds about 140,000 clones, with roughly nine tenths as singletons. Sequencing was performed on peripheral blood, taken on day 0 of AZD1222 vaccination. The receptor source for this set is an adult in good health.

The J gene is TRBJ1-1, the V gene TRBV5-5, with TRBD1 matching over 8 bases. CDR1 SGHKS and CDR2 YYEKEE come from the germline V gene (reference sequence). V dropped 4 bases and J dropped 7; count of bases not matched to a gene: 9. The CDR3 is made up of 14 amino acids. The CDR3 coding sequence is TGTGCCAGCAGCGGGGATGGACAGGGCTTTGAAGCTTTCTTT. Amino acids: CASSGDGQGFEAFF. Full variable domain (remainder filled in from reference TRBV5-5 and TRBJ1-1): DAGVTQSPTHLIKTRGQQVTLRCSPISGHKSVSWYQQVLGQGPQFIFQYYEKEERGRGNFPDRFSARQFPNYSSELNVNALLLGDSALYLCASSGDGQGFEAFFGQGTRLTVV.

The V and J genes are TRBV5-1 and TRBJ2-2; weak D call: TRBD2 (5 bases). Trimming took off 3 bases at V and 0 bases at J, with 15 bases between the two ends. The length of the CDR3 is 17 residues. Germline CDR1 reads SGHRS; CDR2 reads YFSETQ. The CDR3 DNA reads as TGCGCCAGCAGCTCCCTGGGCGGGTCCGCGAACACCGGGGAGCTGTTTTTT. It codes for CASSSLGGSANTGELFF.

This clone occurred once. This chain connects TRBV6-4 to TRBJ1-2; 8 bases match TRBD1. V dropped 3 bases and J dropped 3; count of bases not matched to a gene: 0. The CDR3 is 13 amino acids. Germline CDR1 and CDR2: MRHNA and SNTAGT. CDR3 in amino acids: CASSEGQDYGYTF. The CDR3 DNA sequence: TGTGCCAGCAGTGAGGGACAGGACTATGGCTACACCTTC.

The chain is built from TRBV25-1 and TRBJ1-1; D call uncertain. Trimming removed 6 bases from V and 5 bases from J, with 13 bases in between. The CDR3 has 13 amino acids. From germline, CDR1 is MGHDK and CDR2 SYGVNS. The CDR3 spells CASSAPGWTEAFF. CDR3 DNA sequence: TGTGCCAGCAGCGCCCCGGGGTGGACTGAAGCTTTCTTT. Supplemented by reference TRBV25-1 and TRBJ1-1, the full variable domain reads EADIYQTPRYLVIGTGKKITLECSQTMGHDKMYWYQQDPGMELHLIHYSYGVNSTEKGDLSSESTVSRIRTEHFPLTLESARPSHTSQYLCASSAPGWTEAFFGQGTRLTVV.

V usage is TRBV5-1 and J usage is TRBJ2-3; D might be TRBD1 or TRBD2, each matching 5 bases. Trimming stripped 3 bases from V and 2 bases from J, with 10 bases between. The CDR3 totals 14 residues. Germline CDR1 and CDR2: SGHRS and YFSETQ. CDR3 nucleotide sequence: TGCGCCAGCAGCTCTCCGGGGCCCACAGATACGCAGTATTTT. Amino acid sequence: CASSSPGPTDTQYF.

This clone appeared a single time. Here the CDR3 reads CASSLRLAATYEQYF. The CDR3 nucleotides are TGTGCCAGCAGTTTACGGCTAGCGGCAACCTACGAGCAGTACTTC. The chain carries TRBV27 and TRBJ2-7, with 7 positions matching TRBD2. The CDR3 length is 15 residues. V lost 2 bases and J lost 2; bases outside the gene matches: 6. Germline CDR1 reads MNHEY; CDR2 reads SMNVEV (reference sequence).

In DNA, the CDR3 is TGTGCCACCAGCATCCCCGCTAGCGGGAGGGCGAACGAGCAGTTCTTC. It specifies CATSIPASGRANEQFF. The chain combines TRBV15 with TRBJ2-1, with 12 positions matching TRBD2. J was trimmed by 10 bases and V by 4 bases; bases with no gene match: 11. This CDR3 comprises 16 residues. The germline CDR1 and CDR2 sequences are LNHNV and YYDKDF (reference sequence).

J is TRBJ1-2 and V is TRBV6-5; D gene ambiguous. CDR1 and CDR2 (germline): MNHEY, SVGAGI. The V and J ends lost 4 bases and 4 bases respectively, with 16 bases between them. The CDR3 totals 15 residues. The CDR3 reads CASSSPGLIGYGYTF. As DNA, the CDR3 is TGTGCCAGCAGTTCTCCAGGTCTCATCGGCTATGGCTACACCTTC.

The rearrangement uses TRBV19 and TRBJ1-1; TRBD1 matches 9 bases. CDR3 length: 13 amino acids. Germline V gene data show CDR1 as LNHDA and CDR2 as SQIVND (reference sequence). V lost 6 bases, J lost 4 bases, and 3 bases stayed unmatched. The CDR3 here is CASRQQGATEAFF. The CDR3 nucleotides are TGTGCCAGTAGACAACAGGGGGCCACTGAAGCTTTCTTT.

V usage is TRBV27 and J usage is TRBJ2-1, with D possibly matching TRBD1 (5 bases). This CDR3 contains 15 residues. Trimming shortened V by 2 bases and J by 1 base, and 9 bases separated the two germline ends. From germline, CDR1 is MNHEY and CDR2 SMNVEV (reference sequence). The CDR3 DNA reads as TGTGCCAGCAGTTTAGGTCAGGGATCCTACAATGAGCAGTTCTTC. It translates to CASSLGQGSYNEQFF.

The rearrangement uses TRBV27 and TRBJ1-1; D unresolved. CDR3 length: 15 residues. Germline lookup yields CDR1 MNHEY and CDR2 SMNVEV (reference sequence). V shed 0 bases and J shed 0 bases, with 8 bases lying between them. The CDR3 region is CASSLSSQLNTEAFF. The CDR3 DNA sequence: TGTGCCAGCAGTTTATCGAGTCAGCTGAACACTGAAGCTTTCTTT.

This clone came up once. The genes are TRBV3-1 (or the pseudogene TRBV3-2) and TRBJ2-1, with D unclear. The V gene lost 10 bases and the J gene lost 2 bases, with 21 bases spanning the gap. The CDR3 has 16 amino acids. Germline-derived CDR1 and CDR2 are LGHDT and YNNKEL (reference sequence). The CDR3 is CATGRGNARTYNEQFF. In DNA form, the CDR3 reads TGTGCCACTGGTAGAGGAAATGCCCGAACCTACAATGAGCAGTTCTTC.

The chain carries TRBV6-5 and TRBJ2-1; D remains ambiguous. The germline gives CDR1 MNHEY, CDR2 SVGAGI. Trimming removed 11 bases from V and 9 bases from J, with 20 bases in between. The CDR3 spans 13 residues. This chain's CDR3 is CAAQPSPSREQFF. The CDR3 DNA reads TGTGCCGCCCAACCGTCCCCAAGCCGTGAGCAGTTCTTC.

J is TRBJ2-1 and V is TRBV14, with no clear D. CDR1 and CDR2 (germline): SGHDN, FVKESK. The CDR3 has 13 residues. The V end was cut by 0 bases, the J end by 6 bases, with 6 bases between. CDR3 sequence reads: CASSQDRLNEQFF. The CDR3 DNA follows: TGTGCCAGCAGCCAAGACCGACTCAATGAGCAGTTCTTC. Full variable domain (rest looked up from reference TRBV14 and TRBJ2-1): EAGVTQFPSHSVIEKGQTVTLRCDPISGHDNLYWYRRVMGKEIKFLLHFVKESKQDESGMPNNRFLAERTGGTYSTLKVQPAELEDSGVYFCASSQDRLNEQFFGPGTRLTVL.

V usage is TRBV7-3 and J usage is TRBJ1-6; D gene unclear. The CDR3 totals 13 residues. Between the trimmed V and J ends, which lost 5 bases and 10 bases, there was a span of 12 bases. Germline CDR1 and CDR2: SGHTA and FQGTGA. The CDR3 spells CASSPLAGSPLHF. The CDR3 DNA reads TGTGCCAGCAGCCCTCTGGCTGGGTCACCCCTCCACTTT.

About this clone itself: Other DNA sequences from this sample encode an identical CDR3 as well. The chain has TRBV6-5 and TRBJ1-1; tentative D call: TRBD1 (6 bases). Germline CDR1 reads MNHEY; CDR2 reads SVGAGI. The CDR3 is 15 residues long. V was pared by 0 bases and J by 5 bases, with 13 bases between. The CDR3: CASSYSPGVNTEAFF. CDR3 in DNA: TGTGCCAGCAGTTACTCGCCAGGGGTAAATACTGAAGCTTTCTTT.

This chain links TRBV18 with TRBJ2-3; unclear D gene. V was clipped by 2 bases and J by 1 base, with 4 bases between them. This CDR3 is built from 13 residues. Germline loops: CDR1 KGHSH, CDR2 LQKENI. The CDR3 is CASSPGGTDTQYF. The DNA of the CDR3 is TGTGCCAGCTCACCAGGGGGCACAGATACGCAGTATTTT.

On this clone: Mismatch with germline at one junction end may stem from a read error. J is TRBJ2-7 and V is TRBV5-1; TRBD1 matches 10 bases. Germline values: CDR1 SGHRS, CDR2 YFSETQ. The CDR3 loop spans 14 amino acids. In nucleotides, the CDR3 is TGCGCCAGCAGCCCGCCCAGGGACAGGGGAATATATCCCTTC. Encoded protein: CASSPPRDRGIYPF. Filled out from reference TRBV5-1 and TRBJ2-7, the complete variable domain reads KAGVTQTPRYLIKTRGQQVTLSCSPISGHRSVSWYQQTPGQGLQFLFEYFSETQRNKGNFPGRFSGRQFSNSRSEMNVSTLELGDSALYLCASSPPRDRGIYPFGPGTRLTVT.

The J gene is TRBJ2-5, the V gene TRBV5-6; perhaps TRBD2 as D (6 bases). Germline values: CDR1 SGHDT, CDR2 YYEEEE. CDR3 size: 14 residues. V lost 7 bases and J lost 5, with 18 bases in between. CDR3 sequence (DNA): TGTGCCAGCTTGCGTCCAGGGAGGAGGGAGACCCAGTACTTC. It codes for CASLRPGRRETQYF.

The chain carries TRBV14 and TRBJ1-1; D might be TRBD1 (5 bases). This CDR3 has 13 residues. The V and J ends lost 0 bases and 9 bases respectively, with 11 bases between them. Germline CDR1 SGHDN, CDR2 FVKESK. This chain's CDR3 is CASSQDRGWQAFF. The CDR3 DNA reads TGTGCCAGCAGCCAAGACCGGGGGTGGCAAGCTTTCTTT.

This clone came up once. The chain is built from TRBV3-1 (or the pseudogene TRBV3-2) and TRBJ2-7, with 9 bases lining up with TRBD2. CDR3 length equals 15 residues. CDR1 LGHDT and CDR2 YNNKEL come from the germline V gene (reference sequence). After removal of 4 bases from V and 3 bases from J, the junction contained 7 bases not matched to a gene. This CDR3 is CASSLRGGRDYEQYF. CDR3 coding DNA: TGTGCCAGCAGCCTCCGGGGCGGGAGGGACTACGAGCAGTACTTC.

For the CDR3, the DNA is TGTGCCACCGCAGCGGGGGCTAACACTGAAGCTTTCTTT. Amino acid sequence: CATAAGANTEAFF. The chain joins TRBV24-1 to TRBJ1-1; TRBD1 might be the D (6 bases). Germline V CDR1 and CDR2: KGHDR, SFDVKD. Trimming removed 9 bases at V and 2 bases at J, with 12 bases between. CDR3 length equals 13 residues.

This chain joins TRBV7-6 and TRBJ2-1; weak D call: TRBD2 (6 bases). This CDR3 contains 13 residues. Trimming removed 5 bases from V and 9 bases from J, with 14 bases in between. Germline V CDR1 and CDR2: SGHVS, FNYEAQ. The CDR3 nucleotides read TGTGCCAGCAGCCTAGGAGGCGGGATTGAGCAGTTCTTC. Protein sequence: CASSLGGGIEQFF.

The genes are TRBV30 and TRBJ1-4; unclear D gene. V lost 5 bases and J lost 14, with 15 bases in between. Germline CDR1 GTSNPN, CDR2 SVGIG (reference sequence). There are 11 residues in the CDR3. The CDR3 protein is CAWGRATVLFF. The CDR3 DNA reads as TGTGCCTGGGGGAGGGCTACCGTTCTGTTTTTT.

V is TRBV28 and J is TRBJ1-5; 7 bases are a match to TRBD1. V gave up 2 bases and J gave up 6 bases; unmatched junction bases: 7. The CDR3 length is 15 residues. From germline, CDR1 is MDHEN and CDR2 SYDVKM. CDR3 coding DNA: TGTGCCAGCAGTTTAGTTTCAGGGGGGAGTCAGCCCCAGCATTTT. Amino acid sequence: CASSLVSGGSQPQHF.

The gene calls are TRBV19 and TRBJ1-2, with TRBD1 as a possible D gene (6 bases). Deletions cut 3 bases from V and 4 bases from J, with 15 bases between. CDR1 is LNHDA, CDR2 SQIVND, per germline (reference sequence). The length of the CDR3 is 15 residues. CDR3 region: CASSIEGEGVYGYTF. DNA for the CDR3: TGTGCCAGTAGTATTGAGGGGGAAGGGGTCTATGGCTACACCTTC. The variable domain in full, with the rest retrieved from reference TRBV19 and TRBJ1-2, is DGGITQSPKYLFRKEGQNVTLSCEQNLNHDAMYWYRQDPGQGLRLIYYSQIVNDFQKGDIAEGYSVSREKKESFPLTVTSAQKNPTAFYLCASSIEGEGVYGYTFGSGTRLTVV.

This clone was observed a single time. The chain links TRBV9 to TRBJ1-6, with D maybe TRBD1 (5 bases). Trimming removed 0 bases at V and 0 bases at J, with 10 bases between. CDR1 and CDR2 (germline): SGDLS, YYNGEE. The CDR3 loop spans 17 amino acids. The CDR3 reads CASSVGDLSSYNSPLHF. Here the CDR3 DNA reads TGTGCCAGCAGCGTAGGGGACCTCAGCTCCTATAATTCACCCCTCCACTTT.

Here the CDR3 reads CASSLGRGSSSYNEQFF. The CDR3 bases are TGTGCCAGCAGCTTGGGGCGGGGCTCCAGCTCCTACAATGAGCAGTTCTTC. The J gene is TRBJ2-1, the V gene TRBV5-4; D perhaps matches TRBD2 (6 bases). V was shortened by 0 bases and J by 0 bases, with 13 bases between the two germline ends. CDR3 length: 17 amino acids. CDR1 is SGHNT and CDR2 is YYREEE in the germline V gene (reference sequence).

The chain carries TRBV12-3 or TRBV12-4 and TRBJ2-6; D unresolved. Trimming shortened V by 2 bases and J by 9 bases, and 5 bases separated the two germline ends. CDR3 length equals 12 residues. The CDR3 loop reads CASSLPVNVLTF. The CDR3 nucleotides read TGTGCCAGCAGTTTACCCGTCAACGTCCTGACTTTC.

V usage is TRBV4-1 and J usage is TRBJ2-1, with D possibly called TRBD1 or TRBD2 (5 bases each). Germline CDR1 MGHRA, CDR2 YSYEKL. The CDR3 extends over 15 amino acids. Deletions cut 4 bases from V and 9 bases from J, with 19 bases between. The CDR3 coding sequence is TGCGCCAGCAGCCCGGGACCAGTAGGGGTAGGTGAGCAGTTCTTC. Protein sequence: CASSPGPVGVGEQFF.

The genes are TRBV24-1 and TRBJ2-2; 8 nucleotides match TRBD1. The junction had 5 bases not matched to a gene; V was cut back by 4 bases and J by 5 bases. Per germline, CDR1 KGHDR and CDR2 SFDVKD. CDR3 length equals 15 residues. The CDR3 DNA sequence: TGTGCCACCAGTGACAGGGGGCGTGGGACCGGGGAGCTGTTTTTT. Translated: CATSDRGRGTGELFF.